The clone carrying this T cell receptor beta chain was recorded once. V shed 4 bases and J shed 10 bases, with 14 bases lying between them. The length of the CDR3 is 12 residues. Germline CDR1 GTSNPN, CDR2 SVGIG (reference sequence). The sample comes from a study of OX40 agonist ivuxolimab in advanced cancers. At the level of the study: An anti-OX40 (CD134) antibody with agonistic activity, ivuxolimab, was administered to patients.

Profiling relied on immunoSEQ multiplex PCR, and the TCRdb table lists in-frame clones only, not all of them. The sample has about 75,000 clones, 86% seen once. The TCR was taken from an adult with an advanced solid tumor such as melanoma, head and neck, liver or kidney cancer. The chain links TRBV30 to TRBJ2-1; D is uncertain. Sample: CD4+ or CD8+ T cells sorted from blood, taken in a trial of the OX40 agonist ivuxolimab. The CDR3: CAWTPLDVEQFF. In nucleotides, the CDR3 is TGTGCCTGGACCCCGTTGGACGTAGAGCAGTTCTTC.